The rows below give T cell receptor beta chains drawn from one sample of a study of blood T cell repertoires in COVID-19. Assay: immunoSEQ multiplex PCR; the TCRdb copy retains only in-frame clones and omits some. The top ten hold approximately 6.6% of the sample, which has 120,000 or so clones, over 75% seen once. The sample comprised peripheral blood. These receptors came from a man aged 80 or over with active or convalescent COVID-19. Each CDR3 is given with its conserved first and last residue.

v_call: TRBV3-1/TRBV3-2
cdr3_aa: CASSQDRRGLSYNEQFF

v_call: TRBV6-5
cdr3_aa: CASSYSAGGGTDTQYF

v_call: TRBV5-4
cdr3_aa: CASSDTGIETQYF

v_call: TRBV18
cdr3_aa: CASSPGTGKGTDTQYF

v_call: TRBV5-5
cdr3_aa: CASSWEHANYGYTF

v_call: TRBV27
cdr3_aa: CASSLWGTGGGYNEQFF

v_call: TRBV6-6
cdr3_aa: CASSYYRVNTGELFF

v_call: TRBV7-6
cdr3_aa: CASSERDRGRSPLHF

v_call: TRBV19
cdr3_aa: CASSSPRQATNEKLFF

v_call: TRBV29-1
cdr3_aa: CSVETSGYNEQFF

v_call: TRBV9
cdr3_aa: CASSVGRGLFYGYTF

v_call: TRBV5-4
cdr3_aa: CASSPRTGDLYGYTF

v_call: TRBV9
cdr3_aa: CASSPTGTSGYEQYF

v_call: TRBV20-1
cdr3_aa: CSASKGHNYGYTF

v_call: TRBV10-3
cdr3_aa: CAISDLAGPVGELFF

v_call: TRBV5-4
cdr3_aa: CASSLDRAFQETQYF

v_call: TRBV2
cdr3_aa: CASSSERQAYNEQFF

v_call: TRBV29-1
cdr3_aa: CSVDGRGIEAFF

v_call: TRBV6-2/TRBV6-3
cdr3_aa: CASSPSGTPTYEQYF

v_call: TRBV4-1
cdr3_aa: CASSQGQGLVDGYTF

v_call: TRBV5-4
cdr3_aa: CASSPRVAGPYEQYF

v_call: TRBV15
cdr3_aa: CATSRAHLGGAFSTGELFF

v_call: TRBV5-1
cdr3_aa: CASSLAPGQNQETQYF

v_call: TRBV13
cdr3_aa: CASTGGGLHSGNTIYF

v_call: TRBV4-2
cdr3_aa: CASSQELAGDSRETQYF

v_call: TRBV7-2
cdr3_aa: CASSFTTGSNQPQHF

v_call: TRBV2
cdr3_aa: CASSGDRTDYGYTF

v_call: TRBV5-1
cdr3_aa: CASSQGQAFSGANVLTF

v_call: TRBV7-2
cdr3_aa: CASSLGSSYNSPLHF

v_call: TRBV19
cdr3_aa: CASSISQSVYVTEAFF

v_call: TRBV5-1
cdr3_aa: CASSLGRGQWSDRNEKLFF

v_call: TRBV4-1
cdr3_aa: CASSQDQGQGNEAFF

v_call: TRBV9
cdr3_aa: CASSGGARGGEQYF

v_call: TRBV19
cdr3_aa: CASSQSPGLAGGEQFF

v_call: TRBV30
cdr3_aa: CAWTEGALGELFF

v_call: TRBV5-5
cdr3_aa: CASSLAAGSINQPQHF

v_call: TRBV24-1
cdr3_aa: CATSGRDRARQETQYF

v_call: TRBV30
cdr3_aa: CAWKRGGDTQYF

v_call: TRBV7-8
cdr3_aa: CASSFGGRDSLRDEQFF

v_call: TRBV2
cdr3_aa: CASAPRPGLGKYEQYF

v_call: TRBV27
cdr3_aa: CASSLNSGRGYEQYF

v_call: TRBV4-1
cdr3_aa: CASSQEGRGTYNEQFF

v_call: TRBV27
cdr3_aa: CASKRAQGMLNTGELFF

v_call: TRBV7-9
cdr3_aa: CASSLGEVEQYF

v_call: TRBV15
cdr3_aa: CATSTPPAQYF

v_call: TRBV19
cdr3_aa: CASSGQAISGNTIYF

v_call: TRBV6-5
cdr3_aa: CASSYSSRAKNIQYF

v_call: TRBV10-3
cdr3_aa: CAISESRNEQYF

v_call: TRBV9
cdr3_aa: CASSVGIGGRGDYGYTF

v_call: TRBV6-5
cdr3_aa: CASSYSGVAGIYEQYF

v_call: TRBV9
cdr3_aa: CASSVVGENTEAFF

v_call: TRBV15
cdr3_aa: CATSRELLGSTDTQYF

v_call: TRBV18
cdr3_aa: CASSIGTGAYSNQPQHF

v_call: TRBV27
cdr3_aa: CASSLSSDYGYTF

v_call: TRBV11-1
cdr3_aa: CASSRSDRGDGYTF

v_call: TRBV12-3/TRBV12-4
cdr3_aa: CASTLAGGEQYF